Here is one T cell receptor beta chain with its context. Its specificity is unknown. The CDR3 spans 16 residues. CDR1 is MNHEY and CDR2 is SVGEGT in the germline V gene. With 5 bases clipped from V and 2 bases from J, the junction kept 9 bases outside the gene matches. Amplification of TCR beta used genomic DNA extracted from peripheral blood. The data were taken from a study of T cell repertoires in aging, cancer and after chemotherapy. Study at large: Donor ages fell into six groups from 30 or younger up to 70 or older. Broader study findings: Across the chemotherapy interval, each cancer cohort showed higher median generation probability, suggesting thymic rebound. Loss of evenness, beyond lost richness, contributed to age-related TCR diversity decline in cancer patients. These repertoire data do not allow conclusions about immunological memory after chemotherapy.

A mixed TRB-A/B primer pool amplified rearranged TRB by multiplex touch-down PCR. TCRdb used MiXCR to reprocess the multiplex PCR reads, holding one entry per CDR3 protein. The table has some 11,000 distinct CDR3 sequences, about 31% seen once. The material sequenced was blood. The chain joins TRBV6-2 or TRBV6-3 to TRBJ2-3; 8 nucleotides align to TRBD2. The clonotype was recovered from a human donor in good health. The donor label of this sample is uncertain. CDR3 loop: CASSPTRGGDTDTQYF. For the CDR3, the DNA is TGTGCCAGCAGTCCCACCCGGGGGGGGGACACAGATACGCAGTATTTT.